One and the same sample provided the 10 T cell receptor beta chains below, sequenced in a study of neurological immune-mediated disorders (dated by TCRdb to the late 2010s). The library relied on 5' RACE. The sequencer listed for this sample is Illumina HiSeq 2500. TCRdb trimmed the raw reads at Q25, called clones with MiXCR and kept productive beta chains. Every entry covers one CDR3 protein and lists the most common genes and DNA from its rows. Counted in this sample were around 130,000 distinct CDR3 sequences; roughly 3.4% of them appeared once. The biggest ten clones account for around 1.2% of the sample. The sample consisted of PBMCs. These receptors were taken from a woman aged 25 to 39 with multiple sclerosis.

The chain links TRBV19 to TRBJ2-1; 10 bases agree with TRBD1. The CDR3 has 14 residues. V trimming: 11 bases; J trimming: 5 bases; junction bases outside the gene matches: 9. The germline V gene has CDR1 LNHDA and CDR2 SQIVND (reference sequence). CDR3 sequence reads: CASRGTGEDNEQFF. CDR3 in DNA: TGTGCCTCACGGGGGACAGGGGAAGACAATGAGCAGTTCTTC.

This clonotype was picked up many times. The chain recombines TRBV12-3 or TRBV12-4 with TRBJ2-5; tentatively, D is TRBD1 or TRBD2 (6 bases each). This CDR3 is built from 14 residues. V was pared by 3 bases and J by 5 bases, with 13 bases between. The CDR3 is CASSFHREAETQYF. The CDR3 nucleotides read TGTGCCAGCAGTTTCCACAGGGAGGCTGAGACCCAGTACTTC.

This clonotype was observed a few times. Sequence at one end of the junction differs from germline and may be a read error. The chain uses TRBV12-3 or TRBV12-4 and TRBJ1-4; D gene unclear. The CDR3 runs 12 residues. The CDR3 sequence: CDSSTGQEKLFF. CDR3 DNA sequence: TGTGACAGCAGTACGGGCCAGGAAAAACTGTTTTTT.

This clonotype has a count of ten or more. The V and J genes are TRBV30 and TRBJ2-7; TRBD2 is a possible D gene (5 bases). CDR1 is GTSNPN, CDR2 SVGIG, per germline (reference sequence). This CDR3 is 14 amino acids long. With 3 bases removed from V and 6 bases from J, the gap between germline ends came to 18 bases. The CDR3 sequence is CAWSADGMEREQYF. CDR3 coding DNA: TGTGCCTGGAGCGCTGACGGGATGGAACGCGAGCAGTACTTC.

In this sample, this clonotype turned up many times. The chain joins TRBV20-1 to TRBJ1-4, with TRBD1 as a possible D gene (5 bases). The CDR3 consists of 13 residues. Germline assignment: CDR1 DFQATT and CDR2 SNEGSKA (reference sequence). V was pared by 6 bases and J by 8 bases, with 16 bases between. The CDR3: CSASRESREKLFF. In nucleotides, the CDR3 is TGCAGTGCCAGCAGGGAAAGTAGGGAAAAACTGTTTTTT.

Many counts were recorded for this clonotype. The chain links TRBV15 to TRBJ2-3; D ambiguous. The CDR3 covers 13 residues. The ends were cut back, 5 bases at V and 6 bases at J, with 12 bases in the middle. Germline CDR1 reads LNHNV; CDR2 reads YYDKDF (reference sequence). The CDR3, as DNA: TGTGCCACCAGCCCCCCCCCTGAGGATACGCAGTATTTT. Protein: CATSPPPEDTQYF. Full variable domain (remainder filled in from reference TRBV15 and TRBJ2-3): DAMVIQNPRYQVTQFGKPVTLSCSQTLNHNVMYWYQQKSSQAPKLLFHYYDKDFNNEADTPDNFQSRRPNTSFCFLDIRSPGLGDTAMYLCATSPPPEDTQYFGPGTRLTVL.

J is TRBJ1-6 and V is TRBV7-6; no clear D. The CDR3 totals 13 residues. V was clipped by 5 bases and J by 8 bases, with 10 bases between them. Germline CDR1 and CDR2: SGHVS and FNYEAQ. CDR3 in DNA: TGTGCCAGCAGCCTTTCAGTGGATTCACCCCTCCACTTT. It codes for CASSLSVDSPLHF.

This clonotype has at least ten counts. This chain joins TRBV7-9 and TRBJ2-7, with D perhaps TRBD1 (7 bases). There are 13 residues in the CDR3. From germline, CDR1 is SEHNR and CDR2 FQNEAQ (reference sequence). Trimming took 1 base from V and 9 from J, leaving 13 bases between them. The CDR3 DNA sequence: TGTGCCAGCAGCTTAGACGCAGGGGGGAGGCAGTACTTC. Translated: CASSLDAGGRQYF.

This clonotype showed up many times. This rearrangement joins TRBV20-1 to TRBJ1-6; 7 bases fit TRBD1. V was clipped by 0 bases and J by 6 bases; unmatched bases: 2. Germline CDR1 DFQATT, CDR2 SNEGSKA (reference sequence). The CDR3 loop spans 14 amino acids. CDR3 in amino acids: CSARDGQVNSPLHF. CDR3 sequence (DNA): TGCAGTGCTAGAGATGGACAGGTTAATTCACCCCTCCACTTT.

This clonotype was observed at least ten times. The gene calls are TRBV7-8 and TRBJ2-5; 9 nucleotides line up with TRBD1. CDR1 and CDR2 (germline): SGHVS, FQNEAQ. The CDR3 length is 14 residues. V dropped 7 bases and J dropped 1; count of bases not matched to a gene: 4. The CDR3 spells CASTRDRVQETQYF. CDR3 bases: TGTGCCAGCACCCGGGACAGGGTCCAAGAGACCCAGTACTTC. The variable domain in full, completed from reference TRBV7-8 and TRBJ2-5, reads GAGVSQSPRYKVAKRGQDVALRCDPISGHVSLFWYQQALGQGPEFLTYFQNEAQLDKSGLPSDRFFAERPEGSVSTLKIQRTQQEDSAVYLCASTRDRVQETQYFGPGTRLLVL.